The sequence of this T cell receptor (beta chain) was determined in a study of metastatic and nonmetastatic thyroid tumors. Study as a whole: The study looked at repertoires side by side in blood and in tumor or nodule tissue from malignant and benign thyroid patients.

The study's findings and limits: Across blood and tumor, TCR beta diversity in malignant thyroid tumors was reportedly significantly higher than in benign nodules.

Patients underwent thyroid surgery, and none had received any treatment before it. To note about this clone: Its cognate antigen is unknown.

TCRdb called clones again from the PCR reads with MiXCR. Altogether about 40,000 clones are present, 10% to 12% being singletons, with the ten largest covering around 21%. Unmatched junction bases numbered 6, after V lost 5 bases and J lost 3 bases. This CDR3 is 16 amino acids long. Germline V gene sequence: CDR1 SNHLY, CDR2 FYNNEI. The chain has TRBV2 and TRBJ2-1; TRBD2 matches 11 bases. Source material: blood. This TCR came from a female donor with papillary thyroid cancer or a benign thyroid nodule (not recorded which). Some clones in this sample may be carry-over from other donors' samples. The CDR3 nucleotides are TGTGCCAGCAGTCGCCCGCTAGCGGGAGGCTACAATGAGCAGTTCTTC. Protein: CASSRPLAGGYNEQFF.